Sequencing of this TCR beta chain was carried out in a study of cytomegalovirus exposure and HLA in healthy donors. Points from the study as a whole: The study had only CMV serostatus as immune exposure information. In the analysis, some V segments, TRBV6-2 and TRBV6-3 included, were excluded as indistinguishable. In a later analysis, at a false discovery rate of 0.05, 17,000 or so TCR beta sequences matched HLA alleles. Productive status was seen about 87% or about 30% of the time for most TCR beta V segments in an earlier analysis.

The trim removed 7 bases at V and 0 bases at J, leaving 9 bases unmatched. The CDR3 extends over 15 amino acids. CDR1 PRHDT and CDR2 FYEKMQ come from the germline V gene (reference sequence). PCR was performed using 60 Vbeta and 13 Jbeta primers. Sequencing used immunoSEQ multiplex PCR; TCRdb keeps in-frame clones, though not all of them. The data hold about 120,000 clones, with about 75% observed a single time. The sample holds a few counts of this clone. No antigen is known for it. This receptor was obtained from a woman in her 40s in good health and CMV-seropositive. The V and J genes are TRBV13 and TRBJ2-7, with 7 nucleotides matching TRBD2. The sequencing sample was made of PBMCs. The CDR3 region is CASTPGLADSYEQYF. CDR3 coding DNA: TGTGCCAGCACCCCAGGGCTAGCGGACTCCTACGAGCAGTACTTC.